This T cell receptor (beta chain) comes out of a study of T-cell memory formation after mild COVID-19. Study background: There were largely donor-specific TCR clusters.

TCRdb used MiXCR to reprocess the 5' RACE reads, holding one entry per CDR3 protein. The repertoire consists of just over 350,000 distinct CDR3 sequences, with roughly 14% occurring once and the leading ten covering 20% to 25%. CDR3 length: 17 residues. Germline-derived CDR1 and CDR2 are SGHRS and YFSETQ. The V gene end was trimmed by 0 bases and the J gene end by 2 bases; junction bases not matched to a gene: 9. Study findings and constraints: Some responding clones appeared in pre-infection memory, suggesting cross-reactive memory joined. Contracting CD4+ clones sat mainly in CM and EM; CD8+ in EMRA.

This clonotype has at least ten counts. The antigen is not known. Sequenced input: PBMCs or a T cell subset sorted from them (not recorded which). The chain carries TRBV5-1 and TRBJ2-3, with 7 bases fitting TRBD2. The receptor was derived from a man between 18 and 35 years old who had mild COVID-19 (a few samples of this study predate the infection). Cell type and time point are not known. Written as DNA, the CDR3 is TGCGCCAGCAGCTTGGCTGTTACGGGGGGACTCACAGATACGCAGTATTTT. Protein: CASSLAVTGGLTDTQYF.